The following is a T cell receptor (beta chain) sequence with its context. The data stem from a study of technical replicates of blood from several donors. Only in-frame clones appear in the TCRdb table, and some are missing; sequencing was by immunoSEQ multiplex PCR. The data show about 60,000 clones, 75% to 90% seen once. The CDR3 totals 12 residues. V dropped 6 bases and J dropped 0 bases, with 9 bases sitting between them. CDR1 and CDR2 (germline): SQVTM, ANQGSEA. Sequencing was carried out using PBMCs. The chain links TRBV29-1 to TRBJ2-7; a possible D gene is TRBD1 (6 bases). The TCR sequence derives from a human donor in good health. Some clones in this sample may be carry-over from other donors' samples. This chain's CDR3 is CSVGDNSYEQYF. The CDR3, as DNA: TGCAGCGTAGGGGACAACTCCTACGAGCAGTACTTC.